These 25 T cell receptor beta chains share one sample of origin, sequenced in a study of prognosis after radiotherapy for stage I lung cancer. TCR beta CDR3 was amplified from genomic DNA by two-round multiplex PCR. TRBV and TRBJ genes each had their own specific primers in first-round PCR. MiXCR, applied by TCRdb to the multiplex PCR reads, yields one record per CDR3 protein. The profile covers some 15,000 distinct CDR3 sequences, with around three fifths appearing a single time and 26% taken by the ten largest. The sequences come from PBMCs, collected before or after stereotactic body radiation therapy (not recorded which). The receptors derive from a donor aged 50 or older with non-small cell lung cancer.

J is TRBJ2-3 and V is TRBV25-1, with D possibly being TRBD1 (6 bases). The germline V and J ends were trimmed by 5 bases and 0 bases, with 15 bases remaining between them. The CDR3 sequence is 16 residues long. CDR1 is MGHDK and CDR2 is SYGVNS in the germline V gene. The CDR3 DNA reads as TGTGCCAGCAGTAAGGCAGGGGCGACGAGCACAGATACGCAGTATTTT. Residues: CASSKAGATSTDTQYF.

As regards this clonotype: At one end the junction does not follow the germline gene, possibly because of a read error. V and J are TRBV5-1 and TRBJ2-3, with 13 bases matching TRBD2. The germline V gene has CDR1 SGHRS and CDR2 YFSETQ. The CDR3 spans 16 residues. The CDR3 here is CSSSLQGLAGSDTQYF. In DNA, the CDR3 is TGCTCCAGCAGCTTACAGGGACTAGCGGGATCAGATACGCAGTATTTT.

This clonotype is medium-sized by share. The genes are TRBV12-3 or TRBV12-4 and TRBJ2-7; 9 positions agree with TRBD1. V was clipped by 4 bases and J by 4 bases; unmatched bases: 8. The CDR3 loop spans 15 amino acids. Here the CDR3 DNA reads TGTGCCAGCAGTTCCAGAGGGACAGGGCGGTACGAGCAGTACTTC. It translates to CASSSRGTGRYEQYF.

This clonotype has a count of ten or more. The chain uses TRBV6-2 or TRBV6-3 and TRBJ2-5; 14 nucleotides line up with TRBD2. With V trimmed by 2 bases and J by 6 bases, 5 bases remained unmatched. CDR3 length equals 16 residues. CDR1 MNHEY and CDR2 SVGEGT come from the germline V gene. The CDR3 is CASSYGTSGSRKTQYF. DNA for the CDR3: TGTGCCAGCAGTTACGGGACTAGCGGGAGTAGGAAGACCCAGTACTTC.

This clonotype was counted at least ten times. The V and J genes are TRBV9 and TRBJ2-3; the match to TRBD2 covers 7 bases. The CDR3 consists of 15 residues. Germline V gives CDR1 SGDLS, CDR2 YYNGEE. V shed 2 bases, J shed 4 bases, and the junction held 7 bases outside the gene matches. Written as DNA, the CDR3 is TGTGCCAGCAGCGTGAGACTAGCCGGCCCAGATACGCAGTATTTT. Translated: CASSVRLAGPDTQYF.

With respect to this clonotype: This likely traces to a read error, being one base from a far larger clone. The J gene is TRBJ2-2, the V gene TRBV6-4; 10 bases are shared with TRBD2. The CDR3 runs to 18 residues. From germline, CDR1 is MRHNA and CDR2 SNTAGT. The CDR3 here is CAISLGLAGEYGTGELFF. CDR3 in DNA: TGTGCCATCAGTTTGGGGCTAGCGGGAGAATATGGAACCGGGGAGCTGTTTTTT.

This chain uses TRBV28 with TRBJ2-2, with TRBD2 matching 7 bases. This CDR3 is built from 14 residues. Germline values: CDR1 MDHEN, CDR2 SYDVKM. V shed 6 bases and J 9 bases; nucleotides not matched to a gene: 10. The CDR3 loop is CASRTGGRSWELFF. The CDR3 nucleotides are TGTGCCAGCAGGACGGGAGGTCGTTCCTGGGAGCTGTTTTTT.

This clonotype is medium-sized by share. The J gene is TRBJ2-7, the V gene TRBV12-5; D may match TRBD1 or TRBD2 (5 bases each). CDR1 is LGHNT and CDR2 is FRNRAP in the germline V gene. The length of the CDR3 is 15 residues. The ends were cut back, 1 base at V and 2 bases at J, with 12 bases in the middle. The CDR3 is CASGLAGTETYEQYF. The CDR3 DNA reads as TGTGCTAGTGGTTTGGCGGGGACGGAAACCTACGAGCAGTACTTC.

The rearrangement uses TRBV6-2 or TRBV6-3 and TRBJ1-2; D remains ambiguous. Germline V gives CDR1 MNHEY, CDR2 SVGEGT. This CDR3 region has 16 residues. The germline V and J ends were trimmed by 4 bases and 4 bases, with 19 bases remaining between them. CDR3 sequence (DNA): TGTGCCAGCAGTTTAACCTCAAGGCTATCGCCCTATGGCTACACCTTC. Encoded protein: CASSLTSRLSPYGYTF.

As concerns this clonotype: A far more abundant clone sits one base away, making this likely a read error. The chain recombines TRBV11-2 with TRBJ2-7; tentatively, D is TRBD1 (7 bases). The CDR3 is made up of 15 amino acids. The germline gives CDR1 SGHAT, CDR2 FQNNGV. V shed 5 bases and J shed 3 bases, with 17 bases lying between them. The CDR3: CASSQTRQGVYEQYF. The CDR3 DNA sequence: TGTGCCAGCAGCCAGACTAGACAGGGAGTCTACGAGCAGTACTTC.

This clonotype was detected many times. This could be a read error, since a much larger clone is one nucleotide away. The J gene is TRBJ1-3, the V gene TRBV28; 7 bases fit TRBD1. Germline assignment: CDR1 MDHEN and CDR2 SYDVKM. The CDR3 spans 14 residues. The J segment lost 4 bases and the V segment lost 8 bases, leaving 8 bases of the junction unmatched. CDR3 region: CASPRQGGGNTIYF. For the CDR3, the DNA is TGTGCCAGCCCGAGACAGGGTGGCGGAAACACCATATATTTT.

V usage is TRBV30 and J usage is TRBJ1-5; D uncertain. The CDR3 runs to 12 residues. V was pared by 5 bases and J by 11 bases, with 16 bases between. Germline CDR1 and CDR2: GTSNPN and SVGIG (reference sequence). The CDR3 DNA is TGTGCCTGGGGCCTTACTGGCCGAGCCCAGCATTTT. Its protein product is CAWGLTGRAQHF.

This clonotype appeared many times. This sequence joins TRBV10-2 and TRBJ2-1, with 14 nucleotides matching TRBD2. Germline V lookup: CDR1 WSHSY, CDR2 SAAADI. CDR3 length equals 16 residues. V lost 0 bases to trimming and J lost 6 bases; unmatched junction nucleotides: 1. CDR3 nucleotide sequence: TGCGCCAGCAGTGAGTCCGGGACTAGCGGGAGCAATGAGCAGTTCTTC. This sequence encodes CASSESGTSGSNEQFF.

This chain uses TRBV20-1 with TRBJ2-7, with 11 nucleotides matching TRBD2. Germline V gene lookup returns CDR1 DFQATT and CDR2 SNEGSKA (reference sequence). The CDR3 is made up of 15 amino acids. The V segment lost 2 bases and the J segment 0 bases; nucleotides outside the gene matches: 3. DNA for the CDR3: TGCAGTGCTAGATTAGCGGGAGGGACCTCCTACGAGCAGTACTTC. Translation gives CSARLAGGTSYEQYF.

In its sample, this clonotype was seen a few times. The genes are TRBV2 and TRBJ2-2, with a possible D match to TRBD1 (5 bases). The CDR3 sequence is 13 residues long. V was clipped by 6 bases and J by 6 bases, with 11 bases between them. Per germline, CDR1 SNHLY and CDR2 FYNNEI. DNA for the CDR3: TGTGCCAGCAGCGACAGCCTCGCCGGGGAGCTGTTTTTT. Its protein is CASSDSLAGELFF.

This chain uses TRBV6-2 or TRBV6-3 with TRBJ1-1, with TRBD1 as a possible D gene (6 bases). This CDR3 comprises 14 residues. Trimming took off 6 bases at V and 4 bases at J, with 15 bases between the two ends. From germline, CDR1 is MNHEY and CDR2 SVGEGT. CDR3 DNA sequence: TGTGCCAGCAGCTCAGCCACAGGGTTCACTGAAGCTTTCTTT. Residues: CASSSATGFTEAFF.

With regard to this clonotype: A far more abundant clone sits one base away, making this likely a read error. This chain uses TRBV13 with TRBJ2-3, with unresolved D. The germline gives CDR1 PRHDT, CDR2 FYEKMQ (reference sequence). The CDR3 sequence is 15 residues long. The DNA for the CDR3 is TGTGCCAGCAGCCCCAGGCACCTTAGCAAAGATACGCAGTATTTT. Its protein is CASSPRHLSKDTQYF.

DNA for the CDR3: TGTGCCAGCAGTTTCCCCGGACAGGGGGCAAGCAATCAGCCCCAGCATTTT. Translation: CASSFPGQGASNQPQHF. The rearrangement uses TRBV28 and TRBJ1-5; TRBD1 aligns across 11 bases. The CDR3 contains 17 residues. The ends lost 3 bases at V and 1 base at J; junction bases unmatched: 5. Per germline, CDR1 MDHEN and CDR2 SYDVKM.

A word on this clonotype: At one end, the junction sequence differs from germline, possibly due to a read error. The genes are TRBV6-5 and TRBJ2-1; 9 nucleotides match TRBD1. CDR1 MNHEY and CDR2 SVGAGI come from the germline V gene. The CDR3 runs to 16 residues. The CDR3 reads CTSSNTTGGLGNEQFF. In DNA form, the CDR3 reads TGTACCAGCAGTAACACGACAGGGGGTCTAGGCAATGAGCAGTTCTTC.

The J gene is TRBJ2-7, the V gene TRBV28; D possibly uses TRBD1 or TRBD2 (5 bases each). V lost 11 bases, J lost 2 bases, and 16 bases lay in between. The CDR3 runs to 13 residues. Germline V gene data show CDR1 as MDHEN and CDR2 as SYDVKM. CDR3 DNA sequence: TGTGCCGGGTGGGGCACGGGAACCTACGAGCAGTACTTC. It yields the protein CAGWGTGTYEQYF.

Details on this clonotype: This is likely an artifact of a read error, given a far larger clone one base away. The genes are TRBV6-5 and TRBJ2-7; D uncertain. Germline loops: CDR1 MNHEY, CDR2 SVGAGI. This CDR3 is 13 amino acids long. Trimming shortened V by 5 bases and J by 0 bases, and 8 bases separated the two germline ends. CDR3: CASSVWISYEQYF. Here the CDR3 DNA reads TGTGCCAGCAGTGTATGGATCTCCTACGAGCAGTACTTC.

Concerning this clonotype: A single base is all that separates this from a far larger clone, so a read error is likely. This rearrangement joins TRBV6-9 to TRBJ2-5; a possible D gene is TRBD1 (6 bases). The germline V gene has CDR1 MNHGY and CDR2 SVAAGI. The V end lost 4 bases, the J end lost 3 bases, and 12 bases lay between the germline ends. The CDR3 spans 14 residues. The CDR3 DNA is TGTGCCAGCAGTTCTAACAGGGTGAAAGAGACCCAGTACTTC. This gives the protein CASSSNRVKETQYF.

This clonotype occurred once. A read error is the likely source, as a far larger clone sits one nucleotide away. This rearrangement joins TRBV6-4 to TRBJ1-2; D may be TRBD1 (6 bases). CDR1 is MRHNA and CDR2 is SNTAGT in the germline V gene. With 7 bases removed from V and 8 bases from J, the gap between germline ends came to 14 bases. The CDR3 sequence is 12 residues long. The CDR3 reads CASMGTTSGYTF. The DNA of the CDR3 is TGTGCCAGCATGGGGACAACCTCGGGCTACACCTTC.

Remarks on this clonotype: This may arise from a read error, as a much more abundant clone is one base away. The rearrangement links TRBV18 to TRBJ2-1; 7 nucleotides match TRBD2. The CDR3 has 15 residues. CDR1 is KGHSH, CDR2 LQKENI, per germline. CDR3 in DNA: TGTGCCAGCTCGCCGCTAGCGGAACTCTACAATGCGCAGTTCTTC. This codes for CASSPLAELYNAQFF.

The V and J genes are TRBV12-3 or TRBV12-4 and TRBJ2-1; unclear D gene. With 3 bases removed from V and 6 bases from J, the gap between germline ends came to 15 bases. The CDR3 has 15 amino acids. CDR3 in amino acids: CASSLRCGGVNEQFF. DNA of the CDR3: TGTGCCAGCAGTTTGAGGTGTGGTGGGGTCAATGAGCAGTTCTTC.